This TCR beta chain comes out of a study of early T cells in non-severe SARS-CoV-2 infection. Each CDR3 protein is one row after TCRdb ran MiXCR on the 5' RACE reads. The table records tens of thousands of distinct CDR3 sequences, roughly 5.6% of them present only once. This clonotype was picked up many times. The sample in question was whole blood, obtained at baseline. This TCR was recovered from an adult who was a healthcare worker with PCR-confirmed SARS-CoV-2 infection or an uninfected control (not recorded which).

The CDR3 coding sequence is TGTGCCAGCTCACAAGGACTAGCGGGGGCCGAAGAGACCCAGTACTTC. It encodes CASSQGLAGAEETQYF. The rearrangement uses TRBV18 and TRBJ2-5; 13 positions match TRBD2. There are 16 residues in the CDR3. Unmatched junction bases numbered 5, after V lost 4 bases and J lost 3 bases. CDR1 is KGHSH, CDR2 LQKENI, per germline.